This paragraph covers one T cell receptor (beta chain) sequence. Which antigen it targets is not known. Base quality data are lacking; no much larger clone is found one base away. Taken from the germline V gene, the CDR1 and CDR2 loops are MDHEN and SYDVKM. Trimming removed 8 bases from V and 0 bases from J, leaving 17 bases between the germline ends. Spanning cysteine to phenylalanine, the CDR3 consists of 16 amino acids. Just CDR3 DNA is preserved here, 48 bases in frame from base 1. The entry originates in a study of cytotoxic CD8 clonotypes in ibrutinib-treated CLL (dated by TCRdb to the early 2020s). About the full investigation: The cohort was composed of under 12 relapsed/refractory and approximately 16 treatment-naive patients; IGHV unmutated status was identified in around 17 patients. Responses were partial in approximately 24 patients and complete in 2; after median about 68 months follow-up, roughly 15 stayed in remission and some twelve progressed. Samples at response were collected after a median of about 13 months of treatment, with a range of about 6 to 36 months. On average, each sample had roughly 260,000 productive templates and tens of thousands of productive rearrangements. Of the approximately 86 people in the trial, 26 had longitudinal samples available. Cryopreserved peripheral blood mononuclear cells were collected at three points: before therapy, at response, and at either sustained remission or disease progression. Every sample from remission and from progressive disease was obtained while the patients were still on ibrutinib.

What this sample's time point label stands for: progressive disease on ibrutinib. For TCR beta library preparation, roughly 2 micrograms of genomic DNA were extracted from the cryopreserved PBMCs. Longitudinal blood samples from CLL patients on ibrutinib monotherapy underwent high-throughput TCR beta sequencing. The patients took part in an open-label, single-center phase 2 trial of ibrutinib monotherapy. The goal of deep resolution MiSeq sequencing was a depth between 1 in 1 million and 1 in 200,000 T cells, and coverage averaged 10x per clonotype. TCR beta libraries were generated with the immunoSEQ hsTCRB Kit. Processing in the source paper ran as follows. Data were analyzed with ImmunoSEQ Data Assistant and ImmunoSEQ Analyzer, with V, D and J genes assigned per IMGT definitions. Clonality, which ranges from 0 to 1, was calculated as one minus the normalized Shannon entropy of productive rearrangement frequencies. Public clonotype analysis was restricted to overrepresented clonotypes comprising at least 0.05% of each patient's repertoire. More than ten repertoires from age-matched healthy donors, obtained from immuneACCESS, served as clonality controls. TCRdb limited this immuneACCESS table to in-frame rearrangements with V and J called. A share of clones is missing; checked studies link under half to unresolved V genes, and the rest is unexplained. V, J and clone size are those of that table, while D and trimming were read from the DNA. Across this sample there are some 170,000 clones, with 70% to 90% seen only once. The ten top clones hold about 3% of the sample.

Summary of the overall study and its limitations: At ibrutinib response clonality went up, during sustained remission it held steady, and at progression it dropped back toward baseline. Public clonotypes were rare and either contracted or stayed stable during treatment, and the rise in clonality at ibrutinib response reflected the expansion of private clonotypes. Sustained-remission and progressing patients did not have matched sampling times, and lymph node repertoires were not examined. Baseline clonality exceeded that of age-matched healthy donors and correlated strongly with circulating CD8+ T-cell counts.

The starting material was PBMCs, obtained at disease progression, from a patient treated with ibrutinib. The chain is made from TRBV28 and TRBJ2-1, with no confidently assigned D gene. The TCR comes from a human donor with chronic lymphocytic leukemia. This receptor has the CDR3 CASQSPGRSSYNEQFF. The sequenced DNA is TGTGCCAGCCAGAGTCCTGGCCGAAGCTCCTACAATGAGCAGTTCTTC.